This T cell receptor beta chain was sequenced in a study of spatial heterogeneity in lung cancer. Across the study: A total of approximately 77 untreated early-stage non-small cell lung cancer patients served as donors. PBMC collected at follow-up were sequenced when available, a median of roughly two years after resection. Each time, sequencing found more beta-chain sequences than alpha-chain sequences.

The CDR3 contains 15 residues. CDR1 SGHAT and CDR2 FQNNGV come from the germline V gene. Trimming cost V 1 base and J 1 base, with 9 bases left between them. The time point denotes: blood at routine non-recurrence follow-up after resection. Tumor, nontumor lung or frozen PBMC supplied whole RNA, sequenced without sorting. TCRdb re-analysed the 5' RACE reads in MiXCR, keeping a single row per CDR3 protein. The sample has about 120,000 distinct CDR3 sequences, over 9% seen once. V gene TRBV11-2 combines with J gene TRBJ2-3; maybe TRBD1 (5 bases). The source was PBMCs, collected at follow-up. The receptor was derived from a male donor with early-stage non-small cell lung cancer. The CDR3 DNA follows: TGTGCCAGCAGCTTAGGGGGCCGGGGCACAGATACGCAGTATTTT. It codes for CASSLGGRGTDTQYF. The whole variable domain, remainder taken from reference TRBV11-2 and TRBJ2-3, is EAGVAQSPRYKIIEKRQSVAFWCNPISGHATLYWYQQILGQGPKLLIQFQNNGVVDDSQLPKDRFSAERLKGVDSTLKIQPAKLEDSAVYLCASSLGGRGTDTQYFGPGTRLTVL.